This TCR beta chain originates from a study of cytomegalovirus exposure and HLA in healthy donors. Study-level results: On later analysis, the bulk of CMV-associated TCR beta chains appeared to be HLA-restricted.

PCR amplification relied on 60 Vbeta primers (plus 13 Jbeta primers). Per the study methods: A later analysis counted around 74 million unique TCR beta chains, 10 million to 12 million shared. Profiling relied on immunoSEQ multiplex PCR, and the TCRdb table lists in-frame clones only, not all of them. The D gene and trimming were derived from the DNA, and the V and J assignments and clone size from that table. Altogether about 200,000 clones are present, roughly 82% being singletons, with the ten largest covering about 6.4%. As for this clone: Its antigen is not identified.

The CDR3 is 14 residues long. V shed 0 bases and J shed 4 bases, with 6 bases lying between them. Looked up from germline, CDR1 is ENHRY and CDR2 is SYGVKD. The sequenced sample consisted of PBMCs. This clonotype originated in a man in his forties in good health and CMV-seropositive. The chain links TRBV10-3 to TRBJ2-2; D gene ambiguous. The CDR3 loop reads CAISESMATGELFF. The CDR3, as DNA: TGTGCCATCAGTGAGTCAATGGCCACCGGGGAGCTGTTTTTT.